This TCR beta chain derives from a study of breast tumors, draining lymph nodes, adjacent tissues. Study-level findings and limits: Most tumor T cells seemingly derive from lymph node, then expand in tumor. The lymph node origin of tumor T cells was framed as consistent with a hypothesis, not demonstrated. Tumor TCR diversity was below lymph nodes but above nontumor tissue. Tumor and nontumor repertoires were significantly more similar in luminal-like than in basal-like breast cancer.

From the multiplex PCR reads, TCRdb called clonotypes with MiXCR, one entry per CDR3 protein. The profile shows approximately 10,000 distinct CDR3 sequences, 53% of them singletons. Of note for this clonotype: Its antigen is not known.

V lost 0 bases and J 1 base, leaving 3 bases between the germline ends. The CDR3 consists of 13 residues. Germline CDR1 reads LNHDA; CDR2 reads SQIVND (reference sequence). The sequence came from a female donor with breast cancer. Some clones in this sample may be carry-over from other donors' samples. Input material: breast tumor tissue. V and J are TRBV19 and TRBJ1-1; no clear D gene. CDR3 in amino acids: CASSIDRNTEAFF. For the CDR3, the DNA is TGTGCCAGTAGTATAGATAGGAACACTGAAGCTTTCTTT.